This paragraph covers one T cell receptor (beta chain) sequence. This sample was included in a study of blood T cell repertoires in COVID-19. About the research overall: T cells, B-cell-depleted T cells, or PBMCs supplied cDNA or gDNA.

Authors' methods: From reference gene primer amplification, estimates of nucleated cell counts were derived. The protocol was immunoSEQ multiplex PCR, while the TCRdb copy is restricted to in-frame clones and leaves out a portion. The V and J calls and the clone size are those of that table, but D and trimming were determined from the DNA. The sample records roughly 250,000 clones, around 90% being singletons. V shed 3 bases, J shed 4 bases, and the junction held 5 bases outside the gene matches. CDR1 is GTSNPN, CDR2 SVGIG, per germline (reference sequence). CDR3 length: 15 amino acids. This TCR was recovered from a woman in her thirties or forties who had recovered from COVID-19. The sample was peripheral blood. The chain links TRBV30 to TRBJ2-6; 8 bases are a match to TRBD1. CDR3 DNA: TGTGCCTGGAGAGGCAGGGGGCCAGGGGCCAACGTCCTGACTTTC. Its translation: CAWRGRGPGANVLTF.